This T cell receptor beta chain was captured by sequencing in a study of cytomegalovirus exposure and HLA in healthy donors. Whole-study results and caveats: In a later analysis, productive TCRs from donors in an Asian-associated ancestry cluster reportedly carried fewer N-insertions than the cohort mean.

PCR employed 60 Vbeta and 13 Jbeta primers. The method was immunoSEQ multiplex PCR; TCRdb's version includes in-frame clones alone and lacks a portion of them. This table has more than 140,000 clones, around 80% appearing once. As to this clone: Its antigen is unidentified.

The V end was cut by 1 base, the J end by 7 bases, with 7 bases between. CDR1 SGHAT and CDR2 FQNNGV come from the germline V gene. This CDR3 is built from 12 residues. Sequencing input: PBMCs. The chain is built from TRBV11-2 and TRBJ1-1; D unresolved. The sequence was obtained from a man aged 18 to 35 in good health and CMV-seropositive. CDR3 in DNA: TGTGCCAGCAGCTTAGCGGGGAATGAAGCTTTCTTT. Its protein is CASSLAGNEAFF.